The 12 T cell receptor beta chains in this list originate from one sample, sequenced in a study of T-cell memory formation after mild COVID-19 (TCRdb year 2021). The library was built by means of 5' RACE. This sample was sequenced with an Illumina NovaSeq 6000. TCRdb itself trimmed the public reads at Q25 with fastp, ran MiXCR and retained productive beta chains. Rows are unified per CDR3 protein, each entry keeping the most common DNA and genes. This sample comprises some 330,000 distinct CDR3 sequences, around 21% of them detected only once. The biggest ten clones account for around 13% of the sample. Sequencing input: PBMCs or a T cell subset sorted from them (not recorded which). The receptors originated from an adult woman who had mild COVID-19 (a few samples of this study predate the infection). The sample titles of this study are shuffled in the database, so cell type and time point are left out; the donor was told from shared clones.

This clonotype occurred a few times. The chain has TRBV5-1 and TRBJ2-7; weak D call: TRBD1 (6 bases). Trimming took off 5 bases at V and 3 bases at J, with 15 bases between the two ends. The CDR3 contains 14 residues. CDR1 and CDR2 from the germline V gene are SGHRS and YFSETQ. CDR3: CASSFGRGDYEQYF. The CDR3 DNA follows: TGCGCCAGCAGTTTCGGCAGGGGCGACTACGAGCAGTACTTC.

The table lists this clonotype with a few counts. Here the CDR3 DNA reads TGTGCCACCAGCAGAGATACGAACACCGGGGAGCTGTTTTTT. The encoded protein is CATSRDTNTGELFF. The chain employs TRBV15 and TRBJ2-2, with D unclear. V dropped 0 bases and J dropped 0 bases, with 2 bases sitting between them. Germline V gives CDR1 LNHNV, CDR2 YYDKDF (reference sequence). The length of the CDR3 is 14 residues.

This clonotype was seen ten or more times. The chain joins TRBV20-1 to TRBJ2-7; 7 bases map to TRBD1. Germline loops: CDR1 DFQATT, CDR2 SNEGSKA (reference sequence). The V gene end was trimmed by 0 bases and the J gene end by 1 base; junction bases not matched to a gene: 9. The CDR3 sequence is 16 residues long. DNA of the CDR3: TGCAGTGCTAGAGATCCCGCCCGACAGGGTTCCTACGAGCAGTACTTC. This codes for CSARDPARQGSYEQYF.

The chain employs TRBV29-1 and TRBJ2-3, with a tentative D call TRBD2 (7 bases). The CDR3 has 14 amino acids. Germline V gene data show CDR1 as SQVTM and CDR2 as ANQGSEA. Deletions cut 4 bases from V and 2 bases from J, with 13 bases between. The CDR3 DNA follows: TGCAGCGTTGTTAGGGGGGGGCCCACAGATACGCAGTATTTT. Its translation is CSVVRGGPTDTQYF.

In this sample, this clonotype turned up many times. The V gene is TRBV12-3 or TRBV12-4, the J gene TRBJ2-2; 8 bases agree with TRBD2. Trimming took 6 bases from V and 5 from J; bases not matched to a gene: 2. The CDR3 totals 13 residues. CDR3 bases: TGTGCCAGCAGCCGCGGGGGGACCGGGGAGCTGTTTTTT. This codes for CASSRGGTGELFF.

The genes are TRBV7-8 and TRBJ2-1; maybe TRBD2 (5 bases). The V gene's germline CDR1 is SGHVS and CDR2 FQNEAQ. The length of the CDR3 is 13 residues. Between the trimmed V and J ends, which lost 5 bases and 7 bases, there was a span of 12 bases. CDR3: CASSLGLLNEQFF. Here the CDR3 DNA reads TGTGCCAGCAGCCTTGGACTGTTAAATGAGCAGTTCTTC.

The chain recombines TRBV12-3 or TRBV12-4 with TRBJ2-1, with no clear D. The CDR3 is 16 residues long. Trimming removed 1 base at V and 5 bases at J, with 15 bases between. CDR3 in amino acids: CASSLGAPFTNNEQFF. The CDR3 DNA is TGTGCCAGCAGTTTAGGCGCACCTTTTACAAACAATGAGCAGTTCTTC.

The J gene is TRBJ1-1, the V gene TRBV7-3; D perhaps matches TRBD1 (5 bases). In germline, CDR1 is SGHTA, CDR2 FQGTGA. This CDR3 has 13 residues. V gave up 6 bases and J gave up 3 bases, with 11 bases separating them. The CDR3 DNA follows: TGTGCCAGCAGACAGGACACCTACACTGAAGCTTTCTTT. This gives the protein CASRQDTYTEAFF.

The chain recombines TRBV7-2 with TRBJ2-1; 14 nucleotides agree with TRBD2. The CDR3 runs to 19 residues. V lost 3 bases to trimming and J lost 1 base; unmatched junction nucleotides: 8. The germline V gene has CDR1 SGHTA and CDR2 FQGNSA. CDR3 sequence reads: CASSFRLAGGGWSYNEQFF. CDR3 coding DNA: TGTGCCAGCAGCTTCCGACTAGCGGGAGGGGGTTGGTCCTACAATGAGCAGTTCTTC.

This clonotype was seen a handful of times. J is TRBJ2-3 and V is TRBV7-3; TRBD2 is a possible D gene (6 bases). The CDR3 runs 19 residues. The V end lost 4 bases, the J end lost 3 bases, and 26 bases lay between the germline ends. In germline, CDR1 is SGHTA, CDR2 FQGTGA. As DNA, the CDR3 is TGTGCCAGCAGCTCCCCCTCCCATCGGCGGGAACGGCGGACAGATACGCAGTATTTT. This gives the protein CASSSPSHRRERRTDTQYF.

This chain connects TRBV5-1 to TRBJ2-5, with D possibly matching TRBD2 (6 bases). Germline lookup yields CDR1 SGHRS and CDR2 YFSETQ. This CDR3 spans 14 amino acids. V was trimmed by 4 bases and J by 5 bases, leaving 15 bases between them. This CDR3 is CASSPRDFRETQYF. DNA for the CDR3: TGCGCCAGCAGCCCACGGGACTTTCGGGAGACCCAGTACTTC.

V and J are TRBV11-2 and TRBJ2-5; D possibly matches TRBD1 or TRBD2 (5 bases each). Germline CDR1 and CDR2: SGHAT and FQNNGV. Trimming stripped 6 bases from V and 1 base from J, with 15 bases between. The CDR3 loop spans 15 amino acids. CDR3 in amino acids: CASSPRPGPQETQYF. The CDR3 coding sequence is TGTGCCAGCAGTCCTCGGCCGGGACCCCAAGAGACCCAGTACTTC.